The clone carrying this T cell receptor (beta chain) was found a few times. Its matching antigen is unknown. V lost 5 bases and J 6 bases, leaving 17 bases between the germline ends. There are 14 residues in the CDR3. Germline loops: CDR1 SGHRS, CDR2 YFSETQ. Quantitative molecular-barcoded 5'-RACE generated the TCR beta libraries. TCRdb re-analysed the 5' RACE reads in MiXCR, keeping a single row per CDR3 protein. Of under 950,000 distinct CDR3 sequences listed, 15% to 20% are singletons. The data are from a study of CD8 T cells in ankylosing spondylitis. Findings and caveats of the study: Reportedly, significant enrichment of disease-linked clones occurred in matched ankylosing spondylitis synovial fluid. For ankylosing spondylitis blood, a TCR beta motif of about eight highly homologous variants appeared characteristic. Several of the motif variants were reported before in synovial fluid and blood from reactive arthritis.

The sequence derives from a male donor with ankylosing spondylitis. Sequenced: blood, either unsorted or a sorted T cell fraction (not recorded which). This sequence joins TRBV5-1 and TRBJ1-2, with a weak D call TRBD1 (6 bases). The CDR3 sequence: CASRAGQPGDGYTF. For the CDR3, the DNA is TGCGCCAGCAGGGCCGGACAGCCAGGGGATGGCTACACCTTC.